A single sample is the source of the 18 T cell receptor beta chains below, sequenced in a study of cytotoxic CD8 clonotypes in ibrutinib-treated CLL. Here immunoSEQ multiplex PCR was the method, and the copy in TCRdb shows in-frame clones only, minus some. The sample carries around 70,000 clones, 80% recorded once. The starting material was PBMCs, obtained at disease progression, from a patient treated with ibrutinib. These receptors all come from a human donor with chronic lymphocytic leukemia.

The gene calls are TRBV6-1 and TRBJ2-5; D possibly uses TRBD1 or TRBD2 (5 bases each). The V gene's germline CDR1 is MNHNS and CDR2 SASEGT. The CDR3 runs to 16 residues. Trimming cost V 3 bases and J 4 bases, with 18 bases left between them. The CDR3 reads CASSEGVYGTRETQYF. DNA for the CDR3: TGTGCCAGCAGTGAGGGTGTTTACGGGACCCGAGAGACCCAGTACTTC.

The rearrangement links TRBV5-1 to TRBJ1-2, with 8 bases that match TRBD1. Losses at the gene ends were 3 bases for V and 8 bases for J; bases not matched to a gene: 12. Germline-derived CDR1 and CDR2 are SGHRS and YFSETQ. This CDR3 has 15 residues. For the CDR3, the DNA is TGCGCCAGCAGCTCGTTACCGGGACAGGTCGAGGGCTACACCTTC. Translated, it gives CASSSLPGQVEGYTF. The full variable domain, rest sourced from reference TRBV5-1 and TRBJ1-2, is KAGVTQTPRYLIKTRGQQVTLSCSPISGHRSVSWYQQTPGQGLQFLFEYFSETQRNKGNFPGRFSGRQFSNSRSEMNVSTLELGDSALYLCASSSLPGQVEGYTFGSGTRLTVV.

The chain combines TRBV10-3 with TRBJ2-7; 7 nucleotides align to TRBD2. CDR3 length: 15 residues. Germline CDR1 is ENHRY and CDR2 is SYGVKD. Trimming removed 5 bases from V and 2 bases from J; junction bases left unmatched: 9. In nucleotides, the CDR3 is TGTGCCATCAGTTCCACTAGCGTGGGAACCTACGAGCAGTACTTC. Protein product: CAISSTSVGTYEQYF.

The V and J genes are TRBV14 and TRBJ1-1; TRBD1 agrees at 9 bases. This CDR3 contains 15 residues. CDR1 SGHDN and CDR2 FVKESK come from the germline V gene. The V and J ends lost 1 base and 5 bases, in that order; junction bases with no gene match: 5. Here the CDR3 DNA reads TGTGCCAGCAGCCAAGTCACAGGGGGCGGGACTGAAGCTTTCTTT. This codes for CASSQVTGGGTEAFF.

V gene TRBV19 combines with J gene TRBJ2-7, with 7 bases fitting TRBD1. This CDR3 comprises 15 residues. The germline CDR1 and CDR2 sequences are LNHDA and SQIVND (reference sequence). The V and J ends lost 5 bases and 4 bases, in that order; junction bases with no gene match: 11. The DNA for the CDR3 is TGTGCCAGTAGTTCTAGTATAGCAGGGGGATACGAGCAGTACTTC. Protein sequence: CASSSSIAGGYEQYF.

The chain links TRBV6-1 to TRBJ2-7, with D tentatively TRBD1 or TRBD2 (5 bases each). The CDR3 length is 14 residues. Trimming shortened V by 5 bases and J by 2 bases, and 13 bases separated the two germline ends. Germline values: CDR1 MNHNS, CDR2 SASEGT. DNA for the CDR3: TGTGCCAGCAGTACCGGGACGGTTACCTACGAGCAGTACTTC. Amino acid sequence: CASSTGTVTYEQYF.

The DNA of the CDR3 is TGCAGTGCTACCCGTCCTGGAGGCTACACCTTC. Its protein is CSATRPGGYTF. The chain uses TRBV20-1 and TRBJ1-2; no clear D. The ends were cut back, 4 bases at V and 8 bases at J, with 11 bases in the middle. CDR1 is DFQATT and CDR2 is SNEGSKA in the germline V gene (reference sequence). The CDR3 runs to 11 residues.

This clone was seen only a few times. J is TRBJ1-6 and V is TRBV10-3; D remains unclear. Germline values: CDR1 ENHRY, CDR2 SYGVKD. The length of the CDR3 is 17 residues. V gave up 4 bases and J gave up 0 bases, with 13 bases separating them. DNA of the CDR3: TGTGCCATCAGTGCCGGTCGAAGGAGCTCCTATAATTCACCCCTCCACTTT. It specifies CAISAGRRSSYNSPLHF.

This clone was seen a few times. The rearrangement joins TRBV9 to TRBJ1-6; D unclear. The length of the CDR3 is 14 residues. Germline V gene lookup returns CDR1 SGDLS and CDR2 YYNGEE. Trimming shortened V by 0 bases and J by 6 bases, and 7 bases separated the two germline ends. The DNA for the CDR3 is TGTGCCAGCAGCGTAGGCAGGCCTAATTCACCCCTCCACTTT. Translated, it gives CASSVGRPNSPLHF.

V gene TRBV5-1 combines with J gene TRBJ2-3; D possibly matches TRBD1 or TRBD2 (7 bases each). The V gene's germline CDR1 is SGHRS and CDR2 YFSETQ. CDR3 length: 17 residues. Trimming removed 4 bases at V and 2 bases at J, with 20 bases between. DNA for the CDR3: TGCGCCAGCAGCCCAGGGGGGCTAGCGGATATCACAGATACGCAGTATTTT. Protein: CASSPGGLADITDTQYF.

For the CDR3, the DNA is TGTGCCACCAACAGGGAGTCTGAGACCCAGTACTTC. This sequence encodes CATNRESETQYF. The chain employs TRBV2 and TRBJ2-5; D might be TRBD1 (6 bases). V was trimmed by 10 bases and J by 5 bases, leaving 14 bases between them. CDR1 and CDR2 (germline): SNHLY, FYNNEI. This CDR3 region has 12 residues.

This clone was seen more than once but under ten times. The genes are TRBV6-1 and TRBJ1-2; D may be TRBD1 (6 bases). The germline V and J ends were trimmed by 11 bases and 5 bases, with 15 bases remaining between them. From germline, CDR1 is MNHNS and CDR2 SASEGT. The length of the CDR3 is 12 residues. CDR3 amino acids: CASRGGEYGYTF. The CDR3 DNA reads TGTGCCTCTCGAGGGGGGGAGTATGGCTACACCTTC.

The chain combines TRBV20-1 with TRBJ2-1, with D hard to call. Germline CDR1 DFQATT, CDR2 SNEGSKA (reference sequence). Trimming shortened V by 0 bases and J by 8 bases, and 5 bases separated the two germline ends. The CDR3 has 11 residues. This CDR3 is CSAREADEQFF. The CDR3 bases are TGCAGTGCTAGAGAGGCCGATGAGCAGTTCTTC.

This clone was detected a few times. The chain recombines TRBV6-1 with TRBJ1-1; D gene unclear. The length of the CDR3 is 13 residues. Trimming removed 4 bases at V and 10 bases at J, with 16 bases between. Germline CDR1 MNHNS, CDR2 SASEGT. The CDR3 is CASSVADRAGAFF. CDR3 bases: TGTGCCAGCAGTGTGGCCGATCGGGCCGGAGCTTTCTTT.

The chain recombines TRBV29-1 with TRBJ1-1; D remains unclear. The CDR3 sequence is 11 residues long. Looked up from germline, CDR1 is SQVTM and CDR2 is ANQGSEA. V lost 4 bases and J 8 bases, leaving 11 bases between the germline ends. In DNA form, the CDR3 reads TGCAGCGTTGTGGTCCCGGGCGAAGCTTTCTTT. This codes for CSVVVPGEAFF.

CDR3 DNA sequence: TGCGCCAGCAGCTTCACGGGGGATGGCTACACCTTC. This gives the protein CASSFTGDGYTF. The chain links TRBV5-1 to TRBJ1-2; D perhaps matches TRBD1 (5 bases). Deletions cut 2 bases from V and 6 bases from J, with 8 bases between. Per the germline V gene, CDR1 is SGHRS and CDR2 is YFSETQ. This CDR3 comprises 12 residues.

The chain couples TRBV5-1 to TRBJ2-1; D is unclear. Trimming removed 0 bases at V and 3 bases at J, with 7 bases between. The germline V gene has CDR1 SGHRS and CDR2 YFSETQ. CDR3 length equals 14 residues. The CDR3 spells CASSLVYNYNEQFF. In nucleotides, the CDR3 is TGCGCCAGCAGCTTGGTCTATAACTACAATGAGCAGTTCTTC. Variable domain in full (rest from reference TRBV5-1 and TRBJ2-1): KAGVTQTPRYLIKTRGQQVTLSCSPISGHRSVSWYQQTPGQGLQFLFEYFSETQRNKGNFPGRFSGRQFSNSRSEMNVSTLELGDSALYLCASSLVYNYNEQFFGPGTRLTVL.

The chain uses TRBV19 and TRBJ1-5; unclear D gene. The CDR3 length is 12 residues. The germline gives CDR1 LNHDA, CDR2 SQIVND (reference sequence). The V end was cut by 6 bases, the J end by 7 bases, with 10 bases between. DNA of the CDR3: TGTGCCAGTAGGTACGGGCAACAGCCCCAGCATTTT. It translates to CASRYGQQPQHF.